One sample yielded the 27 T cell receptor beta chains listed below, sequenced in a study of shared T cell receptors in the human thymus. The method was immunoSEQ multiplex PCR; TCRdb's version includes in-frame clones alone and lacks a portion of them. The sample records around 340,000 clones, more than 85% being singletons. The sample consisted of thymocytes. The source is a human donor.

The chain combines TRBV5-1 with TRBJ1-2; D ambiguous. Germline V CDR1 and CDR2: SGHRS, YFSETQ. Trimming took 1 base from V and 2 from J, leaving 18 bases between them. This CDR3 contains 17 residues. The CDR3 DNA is TGCGCCAGCAGCTTGTCAGTCAGGCCAAAGTGGAACTATGGCTACACCTTC. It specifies CASSLSVRPKWNYGYTF.

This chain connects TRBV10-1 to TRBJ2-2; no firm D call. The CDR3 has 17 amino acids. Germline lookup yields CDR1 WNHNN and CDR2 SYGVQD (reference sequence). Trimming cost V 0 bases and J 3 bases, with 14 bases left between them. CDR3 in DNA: TGCGCCAGCAGTGAGTCGGTGGTAGCAAGAGACACCGGGGAGCTGTTTTTT. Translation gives CASSESVVARDTGELFF.

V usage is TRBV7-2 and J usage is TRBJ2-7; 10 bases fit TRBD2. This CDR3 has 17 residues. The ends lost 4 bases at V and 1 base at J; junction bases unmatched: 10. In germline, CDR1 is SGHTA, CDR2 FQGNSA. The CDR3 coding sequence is TGTGCCAGCAGCTCCTCGTGGCTAGCGGGGGCGTCCTACGAGCAGTACTTC. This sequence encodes CASSSSWLAGASYEQYF.

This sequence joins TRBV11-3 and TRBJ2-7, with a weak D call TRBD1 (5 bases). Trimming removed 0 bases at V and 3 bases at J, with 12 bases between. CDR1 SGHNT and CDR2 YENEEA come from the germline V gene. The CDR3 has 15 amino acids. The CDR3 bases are TGTGCCAGCAGCTTAGAGGGGCCTCCTTACTACGAGCAGTACTTC. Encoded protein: CASSLEGPPYYEQYF.

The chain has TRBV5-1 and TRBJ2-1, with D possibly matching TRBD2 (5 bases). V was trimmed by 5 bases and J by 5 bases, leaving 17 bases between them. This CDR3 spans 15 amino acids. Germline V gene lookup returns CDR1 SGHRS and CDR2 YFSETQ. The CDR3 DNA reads TGCGCCAGCAGGATAGCGCCACCGGACCACAATGAGCAGTTCTTC. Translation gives CASRIAPPDHNEQFF.

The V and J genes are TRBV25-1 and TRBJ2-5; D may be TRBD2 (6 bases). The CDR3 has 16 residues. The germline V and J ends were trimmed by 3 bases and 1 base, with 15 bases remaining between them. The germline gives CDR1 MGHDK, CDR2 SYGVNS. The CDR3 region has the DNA TGTGCCAGCAGTGACAGCGGGCTGGCGTTCCAAGAGACCCAGTACTTC. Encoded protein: CASSDSGLAFQETQYF.

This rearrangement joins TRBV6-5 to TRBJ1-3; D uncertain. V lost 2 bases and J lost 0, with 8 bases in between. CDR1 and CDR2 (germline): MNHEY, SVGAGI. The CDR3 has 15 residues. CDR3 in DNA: TGTGCCAGCAGTTACCAGGCAAGCTCTGGAAACACCATATATTTT. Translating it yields CASSYQASSGNTIYF.

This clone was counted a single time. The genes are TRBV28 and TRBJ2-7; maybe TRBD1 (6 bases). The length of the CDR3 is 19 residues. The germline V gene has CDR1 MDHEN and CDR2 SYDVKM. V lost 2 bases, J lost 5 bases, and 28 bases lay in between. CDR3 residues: CASSLNPIRRGKTYHEQYF. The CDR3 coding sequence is TGTGCCAGCAGTTTAAATCCCATTCGAAGGGGGAAAACATACCACGAGCAGTACTTC.

The CDR3 loop is CASSLVRDVQYF. The CDR3 DNA sequence: TGTGCCAGCAGTTTGGTTCGGGACGTCCAGTACTTC. This chain connects TRBV28 to TRBJ2-5, with D perhaps TRBD1 or TRBD2 (5 bases each). The CDR3 is 12 amino acids. Deletions cut 3 bases from V and 10 bases from J, with 12 bases between. From germline, CDR1 is MDHEN and CDR2 SYDVKM.

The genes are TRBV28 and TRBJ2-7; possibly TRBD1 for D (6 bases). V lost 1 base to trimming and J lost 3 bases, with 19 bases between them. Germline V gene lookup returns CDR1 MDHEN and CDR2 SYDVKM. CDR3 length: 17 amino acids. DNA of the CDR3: TGTGCCAGCAGTTTATTATCAGGGGCCGGACGGGACTACGAGCAGTACTTC. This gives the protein CASSLLSGAGRDYEQYF.

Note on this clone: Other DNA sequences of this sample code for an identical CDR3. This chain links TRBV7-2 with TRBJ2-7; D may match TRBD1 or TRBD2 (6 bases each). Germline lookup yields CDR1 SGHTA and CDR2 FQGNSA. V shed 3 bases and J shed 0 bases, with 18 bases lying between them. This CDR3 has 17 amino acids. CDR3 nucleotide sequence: TGTGCCAGCAGCTTGGGGGGACACCCTTCGCGCTCCTACGAGCAGTACTTC. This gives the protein CASSLGGHPSRSYEQYF.

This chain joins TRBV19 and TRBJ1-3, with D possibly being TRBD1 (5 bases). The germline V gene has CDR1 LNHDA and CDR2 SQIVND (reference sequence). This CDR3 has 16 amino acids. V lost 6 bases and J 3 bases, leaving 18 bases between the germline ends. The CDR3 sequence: CASRPTISRGGNTIYF. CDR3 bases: TGTGCCAGTAGGCCAACGATATCTAGGGGTGGAAACACCATATATTTT.

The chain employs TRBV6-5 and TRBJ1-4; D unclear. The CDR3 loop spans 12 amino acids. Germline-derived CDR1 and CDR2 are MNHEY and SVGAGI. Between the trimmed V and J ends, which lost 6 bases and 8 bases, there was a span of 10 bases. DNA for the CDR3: TGTGCCAGCAGCCTAAACGGAGAAAAACTGTTTTTT. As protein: CASSLNGEKLFF.

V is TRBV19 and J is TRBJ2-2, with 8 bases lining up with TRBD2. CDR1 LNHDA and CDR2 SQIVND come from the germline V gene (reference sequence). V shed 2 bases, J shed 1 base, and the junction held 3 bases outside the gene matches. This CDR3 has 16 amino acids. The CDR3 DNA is TGTGCCAGTAGTATATGGGCGGGAGGGAACACCGGGGAGCTGTTTTTT. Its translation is CASSIWAGGNTGELFF.

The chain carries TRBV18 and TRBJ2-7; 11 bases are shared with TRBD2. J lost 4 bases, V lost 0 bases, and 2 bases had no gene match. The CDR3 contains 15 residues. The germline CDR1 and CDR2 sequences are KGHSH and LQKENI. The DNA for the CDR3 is TGTGCCAGCTCACCACCGGGACTAGCGGTATACGAGCAGTACTTC. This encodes CASSPPGLAVYEQYF.

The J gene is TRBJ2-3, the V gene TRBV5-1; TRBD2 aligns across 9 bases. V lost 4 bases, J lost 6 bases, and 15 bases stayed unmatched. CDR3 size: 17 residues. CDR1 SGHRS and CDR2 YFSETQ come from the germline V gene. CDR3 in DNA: TGCGCCAGCAGCACTCAAGTCGGGCGGGAGGGAGAGGATACGCAGTATTTT. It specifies CASSTQVGREGEDTQYF.

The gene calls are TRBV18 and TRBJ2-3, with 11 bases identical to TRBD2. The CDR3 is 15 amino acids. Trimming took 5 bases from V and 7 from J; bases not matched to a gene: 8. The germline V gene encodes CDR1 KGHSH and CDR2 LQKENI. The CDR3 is CASSSLAGGAHTQYF. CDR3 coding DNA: TGTGCCAGCTCATCATTAGCGGGAGGGGCACATACGCAGTATTTT.

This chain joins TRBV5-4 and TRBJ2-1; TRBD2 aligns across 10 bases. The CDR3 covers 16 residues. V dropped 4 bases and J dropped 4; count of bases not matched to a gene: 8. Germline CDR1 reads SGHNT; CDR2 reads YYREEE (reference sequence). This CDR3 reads CASSLPSGRPYNEQFF. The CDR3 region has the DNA TGTGCCAGCAGCCTTCCTAGCGGGAGACCTTACAATGAGCAGTTCTTC.

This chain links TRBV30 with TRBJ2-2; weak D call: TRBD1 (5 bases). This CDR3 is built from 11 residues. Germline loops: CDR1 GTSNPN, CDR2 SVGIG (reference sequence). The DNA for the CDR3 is TGTTATGCAGGGCGGACCGGGGAGCTGTTTTTT. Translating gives CYAGRTGELFF.

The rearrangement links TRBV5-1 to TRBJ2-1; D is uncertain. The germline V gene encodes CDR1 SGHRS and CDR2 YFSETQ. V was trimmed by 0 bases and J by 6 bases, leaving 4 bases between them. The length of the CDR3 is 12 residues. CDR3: CASSLARNEQFF. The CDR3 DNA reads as TGCGCCAGCAGCTTGGCACGCAATGAGCAGTTCTTC.

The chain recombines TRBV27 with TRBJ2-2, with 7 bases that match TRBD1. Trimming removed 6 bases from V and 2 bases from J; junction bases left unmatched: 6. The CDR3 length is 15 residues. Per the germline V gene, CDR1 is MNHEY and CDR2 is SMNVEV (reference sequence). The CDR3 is CASSRTGDNTGELFF. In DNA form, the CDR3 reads TGTGCCAGCAGCCGGACAGGCGACAACACCGGGGAGCTGTTTTTT.

CDR3 loop: CASSHLAGSAYEQYF. CDR3 bases: TGTGCCAGCAGCCATTTGGCGGGTTCTGCCTACGAGCAGTACTTC. The J gene is TRBJ2-7, the V gene TRBV7-9; TRBD2 is a possible D gene (5 bases). Trimming removed 5 bases at V and 2 bases at J, with 16 bases between. Germline V CDR1 and CDR2: SEHNR, FQNEAQ (reference sequence). This CDR3 region has 15 residues.

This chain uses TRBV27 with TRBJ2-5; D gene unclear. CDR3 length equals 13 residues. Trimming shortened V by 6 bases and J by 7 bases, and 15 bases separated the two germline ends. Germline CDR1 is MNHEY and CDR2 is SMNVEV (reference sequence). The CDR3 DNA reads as TGTGCCAGCAGCCCCGGGCAGGATGGGACCCAGTACTTC. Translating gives CASSPGQDGTQYF.

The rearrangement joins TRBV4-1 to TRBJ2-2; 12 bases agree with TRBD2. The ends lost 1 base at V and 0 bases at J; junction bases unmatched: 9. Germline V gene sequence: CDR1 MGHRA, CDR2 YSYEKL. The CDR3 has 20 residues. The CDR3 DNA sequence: TGCGCCAGCAGCCAAGGAGGATCGACTAGCGGGAGATCGAACACCGGGGAGCTGTTTTTT. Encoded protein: CASSQGGSTSGRSNTGELFF.

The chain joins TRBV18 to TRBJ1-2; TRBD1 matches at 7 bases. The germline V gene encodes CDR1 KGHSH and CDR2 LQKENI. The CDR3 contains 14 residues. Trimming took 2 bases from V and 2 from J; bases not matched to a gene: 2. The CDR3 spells CASSPTGVNYGYTF. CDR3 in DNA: TGTGCCAGCTCACCAACAGGGGTAAACTATGGCTACACCTTC.

The CDR3 sequence: CASSRDRVSETQYF. The DNA for the CDR3 is TGTGCCAGCAGCCGAGACAGGGTTTCTGAGACCCAGTACTTC. J is TRBJ2-5 and V is TRBV27; 7 bases are shared with TRBD1. CDR1 and CDR2 from the germline V gene are MNHEY and SMNVEV (reference sequence). The V and J ends lost 6 bases and 5 bases, in that order; junction bases with no gene match: 9. This CDR3 region has 14 residues.

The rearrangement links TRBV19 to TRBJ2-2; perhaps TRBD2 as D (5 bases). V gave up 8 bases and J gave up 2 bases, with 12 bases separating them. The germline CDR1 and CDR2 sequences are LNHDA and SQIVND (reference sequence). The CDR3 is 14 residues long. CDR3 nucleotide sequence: TGTGCCAGTGCGGGTCTCCGTAACACCGGGGAGCTGTTTTTT. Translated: CASAGLRNTGELFF.